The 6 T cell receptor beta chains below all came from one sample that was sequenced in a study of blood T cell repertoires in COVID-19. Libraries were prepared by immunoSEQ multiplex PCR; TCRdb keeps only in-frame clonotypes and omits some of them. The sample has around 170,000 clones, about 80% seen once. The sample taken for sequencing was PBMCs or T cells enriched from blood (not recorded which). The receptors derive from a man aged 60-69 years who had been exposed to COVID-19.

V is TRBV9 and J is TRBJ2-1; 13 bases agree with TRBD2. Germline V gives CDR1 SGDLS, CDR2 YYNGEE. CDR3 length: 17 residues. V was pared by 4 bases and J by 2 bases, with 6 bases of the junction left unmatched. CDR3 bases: TGTGCCAGCAGCCCACAGACTAGCGGGAGGACCTACAATGAGCAGTTCTTC. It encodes CASSPQTSGRTYNEQFF.

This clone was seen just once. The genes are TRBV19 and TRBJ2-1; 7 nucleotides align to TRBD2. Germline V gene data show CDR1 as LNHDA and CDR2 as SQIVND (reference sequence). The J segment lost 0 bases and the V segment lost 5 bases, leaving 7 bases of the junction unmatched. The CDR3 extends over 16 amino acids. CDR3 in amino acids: CASSPTLAVSYNEQFF. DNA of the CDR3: TGTGCCAGTAGTCCGACGCTAGCGGTCTCCTACAATGAGCAGTTCTTC.

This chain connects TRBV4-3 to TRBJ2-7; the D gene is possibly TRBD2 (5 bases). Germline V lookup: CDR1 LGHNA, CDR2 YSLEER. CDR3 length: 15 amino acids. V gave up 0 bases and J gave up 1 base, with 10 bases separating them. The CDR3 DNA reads TGCGCCAGCAGCCAAGATGAGGGCAGATCCTACGAGCAGTACTTC. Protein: CASSQDEGRSYEQYF.

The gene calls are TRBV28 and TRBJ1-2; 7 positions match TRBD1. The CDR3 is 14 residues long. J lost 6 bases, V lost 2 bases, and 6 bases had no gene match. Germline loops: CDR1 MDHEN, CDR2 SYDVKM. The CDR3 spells CASSLGGQNHGYTF. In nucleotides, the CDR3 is TGTGCCAGCAGTTTAGGGGGACAGAACCATGGCTACACCTTC.

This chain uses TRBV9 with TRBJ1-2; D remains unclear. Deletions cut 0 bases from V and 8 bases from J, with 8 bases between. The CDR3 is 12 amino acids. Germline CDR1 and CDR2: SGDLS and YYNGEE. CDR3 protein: CASSVGFSGYTF. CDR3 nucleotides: TGTGCCAGCAGCGTAGGTTTTTCGGGCTACACCTTC.

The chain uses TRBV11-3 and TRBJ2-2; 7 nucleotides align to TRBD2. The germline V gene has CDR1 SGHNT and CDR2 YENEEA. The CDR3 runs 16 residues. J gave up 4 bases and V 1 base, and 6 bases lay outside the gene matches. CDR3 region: CASSLGSGKGTGELFF. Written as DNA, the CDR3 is TGTGCCAGCAGCTTAGGGAGCGGGAAAGGCACCGGGGAGCTGTTTTTT.